One sample yielded the 14 T cell receptor beta chains listed below, sequenced in a study of T cells in Graves' hyperthyroidism and ophthalmopathy. Researchers took RNA transcripts and amplified the TCR beta CDR3 regions from them. Using the HTBI primer set, a first-round RT-PCR was run on the TCR CDR3. TCRdb used MiXCR to reprocess the multiplex PCR reads, holding one entry per CDR3 protein. The sample shows some 360,000 distinct CDR3 sequences, approximately 15% of them seen only once. Sequencing used blood. The receptors stem from a woman in her sixties with Graves' hyperthyroidism.

The rearrangement joins TRBV7-8 to TRBJ1-1; TRBD1 matches 8 bases. Unmatched junction bases numbered 8, after V lost 5 bases and J lost 3 bases. Looked up from germline, CDR1 is SGHVS and CDR2 is FQNEAQ. The CDR3 is made up of 15 amino acids. CDR3 residues: CASSPSRGHHTEAFF. CDR3 bases: TGTGCCAGCAGCCCTTCCAGGGGGCATCACACTGAAGCTTTCTTT.

Only a few counts were recorded for this clonotype. The gene calls are TRBV7-9 and TRBJ1-1, with D hard to call. V shed 1 base and J shed 8 bases, with 11 bases lying between them. This CDR3 region has 13 residues. The germline gives CDR1 SEHNR, CDR2 FQNEAQ (reference sequence). The CDR3 sequence: CASSLGGRSEAFF. CDR3 DNA: TGTGCCAGCAGCTTAGGTGGAAGATCCGAAGCTTTCTTT.

The chain couples TRBV4-1 to TRBJ2-5, with a weak D call TRBD1 (6 bases). Trimming left V 6 bases short and J 2 bases short, with 13 bases between. The germline CDR1 and CDR2 sequences are MGHRA and YSYEKL. The CDR3 runs to 14 residues. CDR3 region: CASSRQVEQETQYF. CDR3 DNA sequence: TGCGCCAGCAGTCGACAGGTTGAACAAGAGACCCAGTACTTC.

This clonotype was found a few times. The rearrangement links TRBV6-5 to TRBJ2-5; TRBD1 matches at 8 bases. The V and J ends lost 2 bases and 5 bases, in that order; junction bases with no gene match: 1. The germline V gene encodes CDR1 MNHEY and CDR2 SVGAGI. This CDR3 has 13 amino acids. CDR3: CASSYGDRETQYF. For the CDR3, the DNA is TGTGCCAGCAGTTACGGGGACAGGGAGACCCAGTACTTC.

This clonotype appeared many times. The rearrangement links TRBV11-1 to TRBJ2-1; possible D gene TRBD1, 6 bases. The V gene lost 0 bases and the J gene lost 4 bases, with 10 bases spanning the gap. CDR1 is SGHAT and CDR2 is FQDESV in the germline V gene (reference sequence). The CDR3 extends over 15 amino acids. CDR3 protein: CASSLAWQGYNEQFF. The CDR3 DNA follows: TGTGCCAGCAGCTTAGCGTGGCAGGGGTACAATGAGCAGTTCTTC.

There are many counts of this clonotype. The chain's CDR3 is CATSDPQGFTGTDTQYF. In DNA form, the CDR3 reads TGTGCCACCAGTGATCCCCAAGGGTTTACGGGGACAGATACGCAGTATTTT. The rearrangement joins TRBV24-1 to TRBJ2-3; TRBD2 is a possible D gene (5 bases). The CDR3 runs to 17 residues. Trimming removed 3 bases from V and 3 bases from J, with 18 bases in between. Per the germline V gene, CDR1 is KGHDR and CDR2 is SFDVKD.

This clonotype was observed at least ten times. V and J are TRBV18 and TRBJ1-4; a possible D gene is TRBD1 (5 bases). With 6 bases removed from V and 7 bases from J, the gap between germline ends came to 18 bases. This CDR3 contains 15 residues. Germline V gene sequence: CDR1 KGHSH, CDR2 LQKENI. CDR3 region: CASSGLQGAGEKLFF. CDR3 bases: TGTGCCAGCTCGGGCCTTCAGGGAGCGGGTGAAAAACTGTTTTTT.

This clonotype was counted ten times or more. V is TRBV7-9 and J is TRBJ2-3; D unclear. V lost 3 bases to trimming and J lost 0 bases, with 7 bases between them. Germline V lookup: CDR1 SEHNR, CDR2 FQNEAQ (reference sequence). This CDR3 has 14 residues. CDR3 sequence (DNA): TGTGCCAGCAGCTTGTCATCTAGCACAGATACGCAGTATTTT. Protein: CASSLSSSTDTQYF.

A few counts support this clonotype. V gene TRBV7-3 combines with J gene TRBJ2-3; 8 bases match TRBD2. The CDR3 sequence is 14 residues long. Trimming at V came to 8 bases and at J to 2 bases, leaving 6 bases not matched to a gene. Germline V lookup: CDR1 SGHTA, CDR2 FQGTGA. In DNA form, the CDR3 reads TGTGCCAGCGCAAATAGCGGGACCACAGATACGCAGTATTTT. Translation: CASANSGTTDTQYF. Based on the CDR3 plus reference TRBV7-3 and TRBJ2-3, the full variable domain is GAGVSQTPSNKVTEKGKYVELRCDPISGHTALYWYRQSLGQGPEFLIYFQGTGAADDSGLPNDRFFAVRPEGSVSTLKIQRTERGDSAVYLCASANSGTTDTQYFGPGTRLTVL.

This clonotype was seen many times. The V and J genes are TRBV28 and TRBJ1-4; no clear D. Trimming cost V 4 bases and J 7 bases, with 19 bases left between them. Germline-derived CDR1 and CDR2 are MDHEN and SYDVKM. The CDR3 length is 16 residues. CDR3 in DNA: TGTGCCAGCAGTTCACCCGAGGGCGGTTTTGGTGAAAAACTGTTTTTT. It translates to CASSSPEGGFGEKLFF.

The genes are TRBV10-3 and TRBJ1-6, with 9 bases fitting TRBD1. The CDR3 totals 12 residues. The V and J ends lost 8 bases and 10 bases, in that order; junction bases with no gene match: 3. Germline assignment: CDR1 ENHRY and CDR2 SYGVKD. The CDR3 bases are TGTGCCATCGGTGGGACAGGGTCACCCCTCCACTTT. Amino acid sequence: CAIGGTGSPLHF.

There are many counts of this clonotype. V usage is TRBV6-1 and J usage is TRBJ1-2; D may be TRBD1 (5 bases). V shed 6 bases and J shed 1 base, with 12 bases lying between them. This CDR3 contains 14 residues. From germline, CDR1 is MNHNS and CDR2 SASEGT. CDR3 bases: TGTGCCAGCAGCCGGGCAGGGAGTAACTATGGCTACACCTTC. Translation gives CASSRAGSNYGYTF.

This clonotype was observed a few times. The V gene is TRBV27, the J gene TRBJ2-7; no clear D gene. The CDR3 has 11 amino acids. Per germline, CDR1 MNHEY and CDR2 SMNVEV (reference sequence). Trimming removed 3 bases at V and 5 bases at J, with 5 bases between. The CDR3 is CASSLLDEQYF. CDR3 nucleotide sequence: TGTGCCAGCAGTTTGTTGGACGAGCAGTACTTC.

This clonotype was seen many times. The chain recombines TRBV27 with TRBJ2-3, with TRBD2 as a possible D gene (6 bases). Germline assignment: CDR1 MNHEY and CDR2 SMNVEV (reference sequence). With 5 bases removed from V and 2 bases from J, the gap between germline ends came to 11 bases. The CDR3 consists of 14 residues. The CDR3 spells CASSKGLPTDTQYF. For the CDR3, the DNA is TGTGCCAGCAGTAAGGGACTTCCCACAGATACGCAGTATTTT.